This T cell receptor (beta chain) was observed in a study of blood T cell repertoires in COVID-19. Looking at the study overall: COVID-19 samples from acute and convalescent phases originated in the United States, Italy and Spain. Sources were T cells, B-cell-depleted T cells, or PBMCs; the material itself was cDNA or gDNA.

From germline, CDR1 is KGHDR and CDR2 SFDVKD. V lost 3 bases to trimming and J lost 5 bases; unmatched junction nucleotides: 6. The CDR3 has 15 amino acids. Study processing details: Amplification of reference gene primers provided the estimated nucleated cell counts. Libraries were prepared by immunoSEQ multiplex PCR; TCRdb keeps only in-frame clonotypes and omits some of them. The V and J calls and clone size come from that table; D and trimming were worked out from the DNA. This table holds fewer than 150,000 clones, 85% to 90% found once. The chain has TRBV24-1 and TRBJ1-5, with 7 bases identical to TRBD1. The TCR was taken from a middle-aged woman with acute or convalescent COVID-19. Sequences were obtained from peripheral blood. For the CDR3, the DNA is TGTGCCACCAGTGATGGACAGGAAAGTTATCAGCCCCAGCATTTT. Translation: CATSDGQESYQPQHF.